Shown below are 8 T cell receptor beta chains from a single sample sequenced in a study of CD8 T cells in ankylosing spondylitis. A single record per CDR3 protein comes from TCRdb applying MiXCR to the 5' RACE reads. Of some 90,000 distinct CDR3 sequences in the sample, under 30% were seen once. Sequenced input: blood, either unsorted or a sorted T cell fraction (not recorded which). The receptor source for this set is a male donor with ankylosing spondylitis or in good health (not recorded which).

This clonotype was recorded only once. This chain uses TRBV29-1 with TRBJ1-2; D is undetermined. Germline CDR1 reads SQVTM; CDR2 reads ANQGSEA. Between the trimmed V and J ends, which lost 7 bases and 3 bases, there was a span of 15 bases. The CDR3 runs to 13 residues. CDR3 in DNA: TGCAGCGGATACCTAGGTGCGCACTATGGCTACACCTTC. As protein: CSGYLGAHYGYTF.

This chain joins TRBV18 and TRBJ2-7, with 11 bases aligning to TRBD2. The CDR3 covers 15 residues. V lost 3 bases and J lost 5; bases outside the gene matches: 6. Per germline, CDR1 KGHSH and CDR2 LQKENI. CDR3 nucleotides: TGTGCCAGCTCACCGCCGACTAGCGGGAATCACGAGCAGTACTTC. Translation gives CASSPPTSGNHEQYF. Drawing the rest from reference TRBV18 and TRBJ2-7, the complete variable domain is NAGVMQNPRHLVRRRGQEARLRCSPMKGHSHVYWYRQLPEEGLKFMVYLQKENIIDESGMPKERFSAEFPKEGPSILRIQQVVRGDSAAYFCASSPPTSGNHEQYFGPGTRLTVT.

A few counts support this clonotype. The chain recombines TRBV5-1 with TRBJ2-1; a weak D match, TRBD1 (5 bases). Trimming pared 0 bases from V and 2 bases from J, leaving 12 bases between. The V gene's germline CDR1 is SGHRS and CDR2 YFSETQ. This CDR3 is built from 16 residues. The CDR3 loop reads CASSLGGGVTYNEQFF. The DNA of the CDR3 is TGCGCCAGCAGCTTGGGGGGCGGAGTCACCTACAATGAGCAGTTCTTC.

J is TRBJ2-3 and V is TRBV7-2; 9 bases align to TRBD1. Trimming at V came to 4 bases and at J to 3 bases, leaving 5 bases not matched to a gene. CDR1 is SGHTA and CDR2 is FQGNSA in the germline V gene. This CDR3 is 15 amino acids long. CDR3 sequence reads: CASSSPTGGTDTQYF. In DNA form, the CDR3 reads TGTGCCAGCAGCTCGCCGACAGGGGGTACAGATACGCAGTATTTT.

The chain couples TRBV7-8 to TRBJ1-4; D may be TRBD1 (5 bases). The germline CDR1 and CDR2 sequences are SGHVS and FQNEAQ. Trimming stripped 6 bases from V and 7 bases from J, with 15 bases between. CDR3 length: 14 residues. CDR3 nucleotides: TGTGCCAGCAGGCCCAAGAGGGGCGGTGAAAAACTGTTTTTT. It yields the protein CASRPKRGGEKLFF.

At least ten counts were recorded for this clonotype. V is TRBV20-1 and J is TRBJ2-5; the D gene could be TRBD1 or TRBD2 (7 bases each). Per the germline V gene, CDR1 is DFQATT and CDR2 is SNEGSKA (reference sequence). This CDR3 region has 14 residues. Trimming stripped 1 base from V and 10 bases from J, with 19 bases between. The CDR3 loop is CSARAQGGAFGQYF. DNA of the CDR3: TGCAGTGCTAGAGCTCAGGGGGGGGCCTTCGGCCAGTACTTC.

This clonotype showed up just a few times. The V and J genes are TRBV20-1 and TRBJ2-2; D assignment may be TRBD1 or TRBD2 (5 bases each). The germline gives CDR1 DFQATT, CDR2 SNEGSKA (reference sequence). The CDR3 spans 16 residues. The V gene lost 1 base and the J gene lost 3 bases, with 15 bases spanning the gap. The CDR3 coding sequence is TGCAGTGCTAGAGTCTCCGGGGCACTACACACCGGGGAGCTGTTTTTT. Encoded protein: CSARVSGALHTGELFF.

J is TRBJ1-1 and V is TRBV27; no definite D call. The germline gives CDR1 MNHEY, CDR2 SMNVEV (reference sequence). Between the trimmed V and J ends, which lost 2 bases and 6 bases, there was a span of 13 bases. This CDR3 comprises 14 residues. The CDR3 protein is CASSLTGKVSEAFF. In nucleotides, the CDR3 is TGTGCCAGCAGTTTAACGGGTAAGGTATCTGAAGCTTTCTTT.